The text below deals with one T cell receptor beta chain. Its specificity is not known. One junction end disagrees with the germline gene, perhaps due to a read error. TCR beta cDNA was prepared out of 450 to 500 ng total RNA by means of a constant-region primer. Slightly modified ARM-PCR served as the procedure for the TCR beta libraries. These libraries came from three rounds of nested multiplex PCR. In the first two PCR rounds, TRBV1-TRBV30 forward primers were paired with a C-beta reverse primer, and each round lasted approximately 10 cycles. TCRdb redid the calling of the multiplex PCR reads with MiXCR, one entry per CDR3 protein. The table shows a few hundred thousand distinct CDR3 sequences, with around three fifths occurring only once. This specimen comes from a study of tumor-infiltrating lymphocytes in primary liver carcinoma. For the study at large: Subjects presented with primary liver carcinoma managed by surgical resection. Roughly 3.65 to 8 million productive TCRbeta reads were obtained per sample, with similar numbers across tissue types. Findings of the study overall: Tumor region pairs overlapped more than did tumor-adjacent and tumor-blood pairs.

The authors took blood RNA from unsorted whole blood and also extracted germline DNA. Patients were chronically HBV-infected and treatment-naive. The V gene's germline CDR1 is SGHAT and CDR2 FQNNGV. The CDR3 has 12 residues. The TCR sequence derives from a woman in her 30s with primary liver carcinoma and hepatitis B virus infection. V gene TRBV11-2 combines with J gene TRBJ1-1, with a tentative D call TRBD1 (5 bases). The sequenced material came from peripheral blood. This CDR3 is CASRSGGTEALF. The CDR3 DNA sequence: TGTGCCAGCAGATCGGGGGGGACTGAAGCTCTCTTT. The full variable domain, with the rest looked up from reference TRBV11-2 and TRBJ1-1, is EAGVAQSPRYKIIEKRQSVAFWCNPISGHATLYWYQQILGQGPKLLIQFQNNGVVDDSQLPKDRFSAERLKGVDSTLKIQPAKLEDSAVYLCASRSGGTEALFGQGTRLTVV.